These 7 T cell receptor beta chains were all obtained from the same sample, sequenced in a study of PD-L1 blockade in urothelial cancer. Described time point: pretreatment peripheral blood. TCRdb keeps only in-frame clones here, not all; method: immunoSEQ multiplex PCR. Among 40,000 to 55,000 clones listed, about 86% were seen once. Sequenced here: PBMCs, sampled around atezolizumab (anti-PD-L1) treatment. These receptors all come from a man between 60 and 75 years old with urothelial cancer.

V gene TRBV2 combines with J gene TRBJ1-1; 11 nucleotides match TRBD1. Germline CDR1 and CDR2: SNHLY and FYNNEI. J gave up 14 bases and V 2 bases, and 7 bases lay outside the gene matches. The CDR3 is 13 residues long. CDR3 coding DNA: TGTGCCAGCAGTGAACTATCCGGGACAGGGGGGTTCTTT. Its translation: CASSELSGTGGFF.

The rearrangement links TRBV5-6 to TRBJ2-7; 10 positions agree with TRBD2. The CDR3 extends over 15 amino acids. V lost 0 bases to trimming and J lost 3 bases; unmatched junction nucleotides: 3. Germline V gene sequence: CDR1 SGHDT, CDR2 YYEEEE. CDR3 region: CASSLGLAGLYEQYF. The DNA for the CDR3 is TGTGCCAGCAGCTTGGGACTAGCGGGTCTCTACGAGCAGTACTTC.

V and J are TRBV21-1 and TRBJ1-2. TRBV21-1 is termed a pseudogene. The CDR3 runs to 11 residues. The CDR3 coding sequence is TGTGCCAGCAGCAGTTTTCTAGGCTACACCTTC. Translation: CASSSFLGYTF.

This clone occurred a few times. This rearrangement joins TRBV9 to TRBJ2-2, with a tentative D call TRBD2 (7 bases). This CDR3 comprises 18 residues. Germline CDR1 reads SGDLS; CDR2 reads YYNGEE. The ends were cut back, 4 bases at V and 0 bases at J, with 19 bases in the middle. CDR3: CASSPKGEGGTNTGELFF. CDR3 nucleotide sequence: TGTGCCAGCAGCCCAAAGGGGGAGGGGGGGACGAACACCGGGGAGCTGTTTTTT.

This chain joins TRBV9 and TRBJ2-3; weak D call: TRBD2 (7 bases). The CDR3 runs 15 residues. V lost 6 bases and J 0 bases, leaving 14 bases between the germline ends. The germline gives CDR1 SGDLS, CDR2 YYNGEE. The CDR3 loop is CASTSGEGSTDTQYF. In nucleotides, the CDR3 is TGTGCCAGCACCTCAGGGGAGGGAAGCACAGATACGCAGTATTTT.

The rearrangement uses TRBV30 and TRBJ2-1; a weak D match, TRBD2 (5 bases). The CDR3 runs to 17 residues. Trimming pared 1 base from V and 0 bases from J, leaving 16 bases between. The germline V gene has CDR1 GTSNPN and CDR2 SVGIG (reference sequence). CDR3 protein: CAWSGHLRTHSYNEQFF. The CDR3 nucleotides are TGTGCCTGGAGTGGCCATCTACGGACTCACTCCTACAATGAGCAGTTCTTC.

V usage is TRBV6-5 and J usage is TRBJ2-7; 10 bases match TRBD1. The J segment lost 3 bases and the V segment lost 2 bases, leaving 4 bases of the junction unmatched. Germline lookup yields CDR1 MNHEY and CDR2 SVGAGI. This CDR3 is 15 amino acids long. CDR3 sequence: CASSYKGQGGYEQYF. In nucleotides, the CDR3 is TGTGCCAGCAGTTACAAAGGACAGGGGGGCTACGAGCAGTACTTC.